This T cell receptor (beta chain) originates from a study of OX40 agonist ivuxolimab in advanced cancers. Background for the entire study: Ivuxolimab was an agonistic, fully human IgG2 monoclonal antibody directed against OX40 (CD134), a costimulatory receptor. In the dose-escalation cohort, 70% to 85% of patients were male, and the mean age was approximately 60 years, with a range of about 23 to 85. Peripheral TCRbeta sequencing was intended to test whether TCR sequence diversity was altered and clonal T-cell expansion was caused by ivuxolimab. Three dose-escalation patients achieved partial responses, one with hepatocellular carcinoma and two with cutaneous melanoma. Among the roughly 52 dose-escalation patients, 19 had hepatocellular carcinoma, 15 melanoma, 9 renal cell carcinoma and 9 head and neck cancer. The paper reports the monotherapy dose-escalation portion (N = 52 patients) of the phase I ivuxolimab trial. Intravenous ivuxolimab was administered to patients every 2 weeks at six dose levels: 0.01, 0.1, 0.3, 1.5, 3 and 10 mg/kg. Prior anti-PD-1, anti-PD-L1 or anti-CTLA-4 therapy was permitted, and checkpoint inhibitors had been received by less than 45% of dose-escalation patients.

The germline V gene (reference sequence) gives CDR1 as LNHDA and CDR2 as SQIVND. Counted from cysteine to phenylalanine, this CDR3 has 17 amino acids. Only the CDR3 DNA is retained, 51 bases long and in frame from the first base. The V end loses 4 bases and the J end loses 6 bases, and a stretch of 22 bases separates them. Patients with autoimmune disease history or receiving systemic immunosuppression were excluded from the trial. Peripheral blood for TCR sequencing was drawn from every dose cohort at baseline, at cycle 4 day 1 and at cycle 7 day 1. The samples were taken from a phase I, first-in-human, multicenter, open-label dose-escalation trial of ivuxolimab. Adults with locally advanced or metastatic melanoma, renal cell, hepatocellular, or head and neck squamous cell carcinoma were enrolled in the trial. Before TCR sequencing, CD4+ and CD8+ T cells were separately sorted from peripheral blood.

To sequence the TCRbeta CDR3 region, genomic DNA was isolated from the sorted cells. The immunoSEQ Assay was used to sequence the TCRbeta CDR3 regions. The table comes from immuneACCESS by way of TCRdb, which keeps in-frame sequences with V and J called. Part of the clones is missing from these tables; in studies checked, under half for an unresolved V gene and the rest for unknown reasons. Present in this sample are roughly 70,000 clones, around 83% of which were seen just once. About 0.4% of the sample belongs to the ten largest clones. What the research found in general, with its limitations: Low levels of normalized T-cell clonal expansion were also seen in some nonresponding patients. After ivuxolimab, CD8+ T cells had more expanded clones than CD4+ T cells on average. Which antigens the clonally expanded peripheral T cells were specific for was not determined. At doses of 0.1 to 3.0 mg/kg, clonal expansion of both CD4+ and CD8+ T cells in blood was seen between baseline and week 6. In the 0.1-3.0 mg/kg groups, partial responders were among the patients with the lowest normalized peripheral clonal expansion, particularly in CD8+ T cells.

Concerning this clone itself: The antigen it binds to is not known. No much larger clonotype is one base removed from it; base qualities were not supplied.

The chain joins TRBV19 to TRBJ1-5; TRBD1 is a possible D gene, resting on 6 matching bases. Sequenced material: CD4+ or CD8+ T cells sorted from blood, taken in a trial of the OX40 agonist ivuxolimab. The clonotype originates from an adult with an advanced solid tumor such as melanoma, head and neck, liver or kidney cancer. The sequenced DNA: TGTGCCAGTAGTACGCATCCGGGACAAGTTTTGAGTCAGCCCCAGCATTTT. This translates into CASSTHPGQVLSQPQHF.